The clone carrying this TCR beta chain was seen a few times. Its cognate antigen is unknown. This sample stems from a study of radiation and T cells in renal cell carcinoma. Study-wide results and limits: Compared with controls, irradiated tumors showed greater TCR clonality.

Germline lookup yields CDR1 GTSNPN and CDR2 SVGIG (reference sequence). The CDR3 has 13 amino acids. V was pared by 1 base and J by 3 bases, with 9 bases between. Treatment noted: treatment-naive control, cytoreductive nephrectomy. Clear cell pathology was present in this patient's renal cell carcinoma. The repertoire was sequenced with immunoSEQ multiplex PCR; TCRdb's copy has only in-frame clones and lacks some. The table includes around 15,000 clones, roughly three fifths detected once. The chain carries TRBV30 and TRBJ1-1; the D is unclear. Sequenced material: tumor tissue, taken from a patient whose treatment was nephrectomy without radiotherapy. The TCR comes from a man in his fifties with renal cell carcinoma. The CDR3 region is CAWSGGGYTEAFF. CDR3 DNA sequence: TGTGCCTGGAGTGGAGGCGGGTACACTGAAGCTTTCTTT.